This entry lists 24 T cell receptor beta chains sequenced from one sample in a study of OX40 agonist ivuxolimab in advanced cancers. Libraries came from the immunoSEQ multiplex PCR assay. The table comes from immuneACCESS by way of TCRdb, which keeps in-frame sequences with V and J called. Part of the clones is missing from these tables; in studies checked, under half for an unresolved V gene and the rest for unknown reasons. The sample has 50,000 to 65,000 clones on record, 80% to 90% of them singletons. The ten largest make up approximately 1.8% of the sample. The starting material was CD4+ or CD8+ T cells sorted from blood, obtained in a trial of the OX40 agonist ivuxolimab. The receptors originated from an adult with an advanced solid tumor such as melanoma, head and neck, liver or kidney cancer.

This sequence joins TRBV4-2 and TRBJ2-1; 12 nucleotides line up with TRBD2. The germline V gene has CDR1 LGHNA and CDR2 YNFKEQ. V trimming: 6 bases; J trimming: 0 bases; junction bases outside the gene matches: 3. CDR3 length: 16 amino acids. Here the CDR3 DNA reads TGTGCCAGCAGACCTAGCGGGGGGGACTCCTACAATGAGCAGTTCTTC. Amino acids: CASRPSGGDSYNEQFF.

In regard to this clone: At one end the junction does not follow the germline gene, possibly because of a read error. This chain connects TRBV28 to TRBJ1-1; TRBD1 matches at 7 bases. The CDR3 is 15 amino acids. Germline CDR1 is MDHEN and CDR2 is SYDVKM. CDR3 sequence reads: CASSLWTGVNTEAFF. As DNA, the CDR3 is TGTGCCAGCAGTCTATGGACAGGAGTGAACACTGAAGCTTTCTTT.

J is TRBJ1-2 and V is TRBV28, with D uncertain. The CDR3 totals 12 residues. Looked up from germline, CDR1 is MDHEN and CDR2 is SYDVKM. V was clipped by 5 bases and J by 3 bases, with 7 bases between them. In nucleotides, the CDR3 is TGTGCCAGCAGTGGGCAGGACTATGGCTACACCTTC. Protein: CASSGQDYGYTF.

The genes are TRBV6-5 and TRBJ1-3; D possibly corresponds to TRBD1 (5 bases). CDR3 length equals 15 residues. V lost 0 bases and J 2 bases, leaving 8 bases between the germline ends. Germline CDR1 is MNHEY and CDR2 is SVGAGI. CDR3 sequence reads: CASSYSSRAGNTIYF. In DNA, the CDR3 is TGTGCCAGCAGTTACTCGAGCAGGGCTGGAAACACCATATATTTT.

This chain's CDR3 is CAISESTWEQFF. The CDR3, as DNA: TGTGCCATCAGTGAGTCGACGTGGGAGCAGTTCTTC. The chain carries TRBV10-3 and TRBJ2-1; D gene uncertain. Trimming removed 0 bases at V and 10 bases at J, with 7 bases between. Germline V gene sequence: CDR1 ENHRY, CDR2 SYGVKD. The CDR3 is 12 amino acids.

This chain connects TRBV5-5 to TRBJ2-5, with TRBD2 matching 11 bases. Germline lookup yields CDR1 SGHKS and CDR2 YYEKEE (reference sequence). V gave up 2 bases and J gave up 5 bases; unmatched junction bases: 8. The CDR3 has 16 residues. CDR3 coding DNA: TGTGCCAGCAGCTTTCAGACTAGCGGGGTTGGGGAGACCCAGTACTTC. It specifies CASSFQTSGVGETQYF.

This sequence joins TRBV28 and TRBJ1-2; the D is unclear. Germline loops: CDR1 MDHEN, CDR2 SYDVKM. This CDR3 region has 15 residues. V was cut by 4 bases and J by 4 bases, with 16 bases left in between. CDR3 region: CASSSTYPPRYGYTF. The CDR3 DNA is TGTGCCAGCAGTTCCACGTACCCACCTCGCTATGGCTACACCTTC.

This rearrangement joins TRBV10-2 to TRBJ1-5, with D hard to call. Germline V gene sequence: CDR1 WSHSY, CDR2 SAAADI. Trimming pared 6 bases from V and 2 bases from J, leaving 14 bases between. The CDR3 is made up of 15 amino acids. Written as DNA, the CDR3 is TGCGCCAGCAGCCCCGAACGGGCCGGCAATCAGCCCCAGCATTTT. It yields the protein CASSPERAGNQPQHF.

This chain joins TRBV28 and TRBJ2-7; D is ambiguous. The CDR3 consists of 14 residues. V lost 6 bases to trimming and J lost 4 bases, with 16 bases between them. CDR1 and CDR2 (germline): MDHEN, SYDVKM. The CDR3 protein is CASRSPALIYEQYF. CDR3 sequence (DNA): TGTGCCAGCAGGTCCCCGGCCCTTATTTACGAGCAGTACTTC.

This clone has only one observation. The chain recombines TRBV5-6 with TRBJ1-5; TRBD1 is a possible D gene (6 bases). Germline CDR1 is SGHDT and CDR2 is YYEEEE. V gave up 4 bases and J gave up 1 base, with 12 bases separating them. This CDR3 comprises 15 residues. As DNA, the CDR3 is TGTGCCAGCAGCCCCGGGACACAGAGCAATCAGCCCCAGCATTTT. This codes for CASSPGTQSNQPQHF.

The gene calls are TRBV11-3 and TRBJ2-2; D is perhaps TRBD1 or TRBD2 (5 bases each). The length of the CDR3 is 16 residues. With 5 bases removed from V and 6 bases from J, the gap between germline ends came to 19 bases. Germline CDR1 SGHNT, CDR2 YENEEA. The DNA for the CDR3 is TGTGCCAGCAGCCAAGCAGGTCAGGGAGAGGCCGGGGAGCTGTTTTTT. It codes for CASSQAGQGEAGELFF.

The rearrangement links TRBV2 to TRBJ1-5; tentatively, D is TRBD1 (5 bases). Trimming removed 5 bases at V and 1 base at J, with 12 bases between. This CDR3 contains 15 residues. Germline-derived CDR1 and CDR2 are SNHLY and FYNNEI. The CDR3 loop reads CASSPDSASNQPQHF. The CDR3 region has the DNA TGTGCCAGCAGTCCTGACAGTGCCAGCAATCAGCCCCAGCATTTT. The full variable domain, its missing parts supplied by reference TRBV2 and TRBJ1-5, is EPEVTQTPSHQVTQMGQEVILRCVPISNHLYFYWYRQILGQKVEFLVSFYNNEISEKSEIFDDQFSVERPDGSNFTLKIRSTKLEDSAMYFCASSPDSASNQPQHFGDGTRLSIL.

The rearrangement links TRBV6-5 to TRBJ1-2, with 11 bases lining up with TRBD1. Germline V CDR1 and CDR2: MNHEY, SVGAGI. This CDR3 contains 13 residues. V lost 6 bases and J lost 6; bases outside the gene matches: 3. The CDR3 spells CASRGQGANGYTF. In DNA, the CDR3 is TGTGCCAGCAGAGGACAGGGGGCGAATGGCTACACCTTC.

This chain links TRBV12-5 with TRBJ2-5, with D possibly being TRBD1 or TRBD2 (5 bases each). The germline CDR1 and CDR2 sequences are LGHNT and FRNRAP. The ends were cut back, 2 bases at V and 5 bases at J, with 18 bases in the middle. The CDR3 is 16 residues long. The CDR3 DNA reads TGTGCTAGTGGTTTGCCTCTCCGAGGGGTCGGTGAGACCCAGTACTTC. Protein: CASGLPLRGVGETQYF.

The chain has TRBV30 and TRBJ1-1, with a possible D match to TRBD1 (5 bases). In germline, CDR1 is GTSNPN, CDR2 SVGIG (reference sequence). V was shortened by 2 bases and J by 6 bases, with 13 bases between the two germline ends. The CDR3 is 13 amino acids. The CDR3 DNA is TGTGCCTGGAGTTCCAACCGGGGGTCTGAAGCTTTCTTT. This gives the protein CAWSSNRGSEAFF.

This clone has only one observation. The chain uses TRBV5-1 and TRBJ2-3; D possibly corresponds to TRBD2 (6 bases). The CDR3 spans 15 residues. V was shortened by 0 bases and J by 3 bases, with 11 bases between the two germline ends. In germline, CDR1 is SGHRS, CDR2 YFSETQ. Written as DNA, the CDR3 is TGCGCCAGCAGCTTGGTTCCTAGCGAGACAGATACGCAGTATTTT. Its translation is CASSLVPSETDTQYF.

This clone came up a few times. The chain is built from TRBV5-4 and TRBJ1-1; D perhaps matches TRBD1 (6 bases). The CDR3 has 11 amino acids. The germline CDR1 and CDR2 sequences are SGHNT and YYREEE (reference sequence). The germline V and J ends were trimmed by 5 bases and 8 bases, with 10 bases remaining between them. The chain's CDR3 is CASSFGQEAFF. For the CDR3, the DNA is TGTGCCAGCAGTTTCGGACAGGAAGCTTTCTTT.

V gene TRBV5-1 combines with J gene TRBJ1-2; 9 bases are shared with TRBD1. In germline, CDR1 is SGHRS, CDR2 YFSETQ. V was clipped by 3 bases and J by 3 bases; unmatched bases: 6. The CDR3 consists of 15 residues. The CDR3 DNA follows: TGCGCCAGCAGCTCCCTCTGGACAGGGGACTATGGCTACACCTTC. As protein: CASSSLWTGDYGYTF.

The chain combines TRBV7-2 with TRBJ1-2, with unresolved D. V was shortened by 3 bases and J by 0 bases, with 11 bases between the two germline ends. This CDR3 is 15 amino acids long. Per germline, CDR1 SGHTA and CDR2 FQGNSA. This chain's CDR3 is CASSLQSTANYGYTF. In nucleotides, the CDR3 is TGTGCCAGCAGCTTGCAATCAACGGCTAACTATGGCTACACCTTC.

The chain links TRBV9 to TRBJ2-1; no firm D call. From germline, CDR1 is SGDLS and CDR2 YYNGEE. The CDR3 length is 15 residues. V was trimmed by 4 bases and J by 0 bases, leaving 11 bases between them. The CDR3 DNA sequence: TGTGCCAGCAGCCCTCTGGGCAGCTCCTACAATGAGCAGTTCTTC. It yields the protein CASSPLGSSYNEQFF.

In the case of this clone: The junction differs from germline at one of its ends, possibly a read error. Other DNA variants within this sample encode the same CDR3. The rearrangement links TRBV12-5 to TRBJ2-1, with TRBD2 matching 9 bases. The CDR3 spans 16 residues. Germline lookup yields CDR1 LGHNT and CDR2 FRNRAP. The CDR3 DNA reads TGTGCTAGTGGTGGCGGACTAGCGCTCTCCTACAACGAGCAGTTCTTC. This codes for CASGGGLALSYNEQFF.

The rearrangement joins TRBV5-1 to TRBJ1-1; no clear D gene. The CDR3 sequence is 13 residues long. Between the trimmed V and J ends, which lost 4 bases and 4 bases, there was a span of 11 bases. Germline loops: CDR1 SGHRS, CDR2 YFSETQ. The CDR3 sequence is CASSPSLGTEAFF. DNA of the CDR3: TGCGCCAGCAGCCCCTCTTTGGGCACTGAAGCTTTCTTT.

This clone was detected once. The genes are TRBV6-5 and TRBJ2-1; D not certain. Between the trimmed V and J ends, which lost 2 bases and 9 bases, there was a span of 8 bases. Germline values: CDR1 MNHEY, CDR2 SVGAGI. The CDR3 is 12 residues long. This CDR3 reads CASSYPLGEQFF. In DNA form, the CDR3 reads TGTGCCAGCAGTTACCCACTTGGTGAGCAGTTCTTC.

The chain carries TRBV11-2 and TRBJ2-2; D remains unclear. The CDR3 length is 11 residues. Germline CDR1 SGHAT, CDR2 FQNNGV. Trimming shortened V by 7 bases and J by 6 bases, and 6 bases separated the two germline ends. CDR3 protein: CASTGPGELFF. The CDR3 region has the DNA TGTGCCAGCACCGGACCCGGGGAGCTGTTTTTT.